What follows are 12 T cell receptor beta chains derived from one specimen sequenced in a study of cytomegalovirus exposure and HLA in healthy donors listed by TCRdb under 2017. The library relied on the immunoSEQ multiplex PCR assay. A mixture of 60 forward primers for TCR Vbeta segments and 13 reverse primers for TCR Jbeta segments was used in the multiplex PCR. In its TCRdb copy, this immuneACCESS table keeps in-frame sequences only and misses some clones. Where compared with another copy, unresolved V genes explain less than half of these, and the others have no known cause. This sample comprises some 110,000 clones, around 66% of them detected only once. The ten biggest clones cover approximately 8.5% of the sample. The sample consisted of PBMCs. The origin of the receptors is a woman between 35 and 50 years old in good health and CMV-seropositive.

The J gene is TRBJ2-2, the V gene TRBV9; 9 nucleotides line up with TRBD1. V shed 5 bases, J shed 6 bases, and the junction held 8 bases outside the gene matches. Germline CDR1 and CDR2: SGDLS and YYNGEE. The CDR3 has 15 amino acids. This CDR3 is CASSSTGGAPGELFF. The CDR3 DNA is TGTGCCAGCAGTAGCACAGGGGGCGCCCCCGGGGAGCTGTTTTTT.

CDR3 nucleotide sequence: TGTGCCAGTAGTATTCAGCGACAGGGCACAGATACGCAGTATTTT. This codes for CASSIQRQGTDTQYF. The chain employs TRBV19 and TRBJ2-3; D is perhaps TRBD1 (6 bases). This CDR3 contains 15 residues. Between the trimmed V and J ends, which lost 3 bases and 1 base, there was a span of 11 bases. CDR1 is LNHDA, CDR2 SQIVND, per germline (reference sequence).

This chain connects TRBV27 to TRBJ2-7, with D maybe TRBD1 (6 bases). The CDR3 is made up of 16 amino acids. Trimming took 7 bases from V and 1 from J, leaving 20 bases between them. Germline V CDR1 and CDR2: MNHEY, SMNVEV (reference sequence). The CDR3 DNA reads TGTGCCAGCAAAGAAGTAGCTTTCCAGGGGTCCTACGAGCAGTACTTC. Translating gives CASKEVAFQGSYEQYF.

The chain links TRBV7-8 to TRBJ2-3; D is uncertain. The germline CDR1 and CDR2 sequences are SGHVS and FQNEAQ. The CDR3 has 13 residues. V was shortened by 5 bases and J by 2 bases, with 8 bases between the two germline ends. The CDR3 protein is CASSPSITDTQYF. DNA for the CDR3: TGTGCCAGCAGCCCCTCTATCACAGATACGCAGTATTTT.

In this sample, this clone turned up a few times. DNA of the CDR3: TGCGCCAGCAGTGAGTCGGGGGGGCCGAAAGAGCAGTTCTTC. Its protein product is CASSESGGPKEQFF. The V gene is TRBV10-1, the J gene TRBJ2-1, with a weak D call TRBD2 (7 bases). The germline CDR1 and CDR2 sequences are WNHNN and SYGVQD (reference sequence). The CDR3 totals 14 residues. The V and J ends lost 0 bases and 10 bases respectively, with 13 bases between them.

The chain employs TRBV2 and TRBJ2-3; TRBD2 matches 7 bases. Germline CDR1 is SNHLY and CDR2 is FYNNEI. The length of the CDR3 is 15 residues. Losses at the gene ends were 10 bases for V and 0 bases for J; bases not matched to a gene: 10. The CDR3 here is CANYFAGASTDTQYF. DNA of the CDR3: TGTGCCAACTATTTCGCGGGAGCTAGCACAGATACGCAGTATTTT.

V is TRBV5-4 and J is TRBJ2-5, with D possibly matching TRBD1 (5 bases). This CDR3 comprises 15 residues. V lost 4 bases to trimming and J lost 5 bases, with 18 bases between them. Germline V gene lookup returns CDR1 SGHNT and CDR2 YYREEE (reference sequence). The CDR3 DNA sequence: TGTGCCAGCAGCCTAGGGGATTCGGCGGTGGAGACCCAGTACTTC. It translates to CASSLGDSAVETQYF.

The chain combines TRBV19 with TRBJ2-5, with a tentative D call TRBD2 (5 bases). Germline values: CDR1 LNHDA, CDR2 SQIVND (reference sequence). Trimming cost V 5 bases and J 5 bases, with 12 bases left between them. The CDR3 extends over 13 amino acids. CDR3: CASSERRYETQYF. The CDR3 region has the DNA TGTGCCAGTAGTGAACGGAGGTACGAGACCCAGTACTTC.

This clone came up a few times. The chain has TRBV18 and TRBJ2-7, with 12 bases matching TRBD2. Germline values: CDR1 KGHSH, CDR2 LQKENI. The CDR3 loop spans 14 amino acids. V lost 3 bases and J lost 7; bases outside the gene matches: 4. The CDR3 DNA reads as TGTGCCAGCTCACCCGGAACTAGCGGGAGGGAGCAGTACTTC. Its protein is CASSPGTSGREQYF.

The rearrangement joins TRBV5-6 to TRBJ2-7, with D possibly TRBD2 on 5 matching bases. The J call may be wrong; the DNA end is better matched by TRBJ2-5. The CDR3 runs to 13 residues. CDR1 is SGHDT and CDR2 is YYEEEE in the germline V gene. The CDR3 spells CASSYPGRETQYF. In DNA form, the CDR3 reads TGTGCCAGCAGCTACCCGGGGAGAGAGACCCAGTACTTC.

The rearrangement uses TRBV5-1 and TRBJ1-5; weak D call: TRBD1 (5 bases). The CDR3 runs 14 residues. The V gene's germline CDR1 is SGHRS and CDR2 YFSETQ. V was cut by 0 bases and J by 6 bases, with 10 bases left in between. CDR3 sequence: CASSLEGASQPQHF. The DNA for the CDR3 is TGCGCCAGCAGCTTGGAAGGGGCGAGTCAGCCCCAGCATTTT.

The chain links TRBV13 to TRBJ2-3, with TRBD2 matching over 13 bases. V shed 5 bases, J shed 3 bases, and the junction held 8 bases outside the gene matches. Germline loops: CDR1 PRHDT, CDR2 FYEKMQ (reference sequence). The CDR3 runs to 17 residues. The CDR3 DNA reads TGTGCCAGCAGCATACGACTAGCGGGAGGCCCTACAGATACGCAGTATTTT. Translating gives CASSIRLAGGPTDTQYF. The whole variable domain, filled in from reference TRBV13 and TRBJ2-3, reads AAGVIQSPRHLIKEKRETATLKCYPIPRHDTVYWYQQGPGQDPQFLISFYEKMQSDKGSIPDRFSAQQFSDYHSELNMSSLELGDSALYFCASSIRLAGGPTDTQYFGPGTRLTVL.